This T cell receptor (beta chain) was sequenced in a study of TIL therapy for anti-PD-1-resistant metastatic lung cancer. The time point was: pre-treatment sample, taken before nivolumab and TIL therapy. Sequencing used immunoSEQ v3. Measured with immunoSEQ multiplex PCR; TCRdb has only the in-frame clones, and not every one. The table has tens of thousands of clones, roughly 66% seen once; the top ten hold about 6.8%. Sample: blood, taken at baseline. The sequence derives from a person between 30 and 80 years old with non-small cell lung cancer.

This chain's CDR3 is CASSLGGKGAGTYNEQFF. As DNA, the CDR3 is TGTGCCAGCAGCTTAGGGGGAAAGGGGGCAGGGACCTACAATGAGCAGTTCTTC. The genes are TRBV7-2 and TRBJ2-1, with 7 bases matching TRBD1. The CDR3 is 18 amino acids. V shed 1 base, J shed 2 bases, and the junction held 11 bases outside the gene matches. From germline, CDR1 is SGHTA and CDR2 FQGNSA.